These 28 T cell receptor beta chains were sequenced from one sample in a study of blood T cell repertoires in COVID-19. Assay: immunoSEQ multiplex PCR; the TCRdb copy retains only in-frame clones and omits some. The top ten clones hold 1% of a sample with approximately 300,000 clones, roughly 84% of them seen once. The sequencing sample was made of peripheral blood. The receptors were sampled from a middle-aged man with active or convalescent COVID-19.

V and J are TRBV11-2 and TRBJ2-2; D remains unclear. Trimming left V 3 bases short and J 5 bases short, with 7 bases between. CDR1 is SGHAT, CDR2 FQNNGV, per germline. The CDR3 sequence is 13 residues long. CDR3 DNA: TGTGCCAGCAGCTTCGACGGGACCGGGGAGCTGTTTTTT. It translates to CASSFDGTGELFF.

The rearrangement links TRBV5-8 to TRBJ1-6; D unresolved. V was cut by 3 bases and J by 6 bases, with 25 bases left in between. Germline assignment: CDR1 SGHTS and CDR2 YDEGEE. The CDR3 is made up of 19 amino acids. The CDR3 is CASSYLPGSSPGGNSPLHF. The CDR3 nucleotides are TGTGCCAGCAGCTACCTTCCCGGTTCAAGCCCTGGCGGTAATTCACCCCTCCACTTT.

The chain uses TRBV6-5 and TRBJ2-4; 7 bases agree with TRBD2. Germline V CDR1 and CDR2: MNHEY, SVGAGI. V lost 5 bases, J lost 6 bases, and 10 bases stayed unmatched. There are 15 residues in the CDR3. CDR3 sequence (DNA): TGTGCCAGCAGTAGGGGACTATCGAGTTCAAACATTCAGTACTTC. This sequence encodes CASSRGLSSSNIQYF.

This clone has only a few counts. This chain joins TRBV27 and TRBJ2-7, with TRBD1 identical over 9 bases. Germline-derived CDR1 and CDR2 are MNHEY and SMNVEV (reference sequence). This CDR3 is built from 14 residues. J was trimmed by 5 bases and V by 6 bases; bases with no gene match: 8. Here the CDR3 DNA reads TGTGCCAGCAGCCGGGACAGGGACCGTAACGAGCAGTACTTC. Translating gives CASSRDRDRNEQYF.

This chain links TRBV5-1 with TRBJ2-1, with 7 bases fitting TRBD1. CDR3 size: 14 residues. Germline CDR1 and CDR2: SGHRS and YFSETQ. The ends lost 4 bases at V and 4 bases at J; junction bases unmatched: 5. The CDR3 sequence: CASSIRDSYNEQFF. CDR3 in DNA: TGCGCCAGCAGCATCCGGGACAGTTACAATGAGCAGTTCTTC.

The chain recombines TRBV18 with TRBJ2-1, with 13 bases fitting TRBD2. The V and J ends lost 6 bases and 8 bases, in that order; junction bases with no gene match: 4. CDR1 and CDR2 (germline): KGHSH, LQKENI. CDR3 length: 14 amino acids. CDR3 sequence: CASSGLAGDDEQFF. CDR3 DNA sequence: TGTGCCAGCTCCGGACTAGCGGGAGACGATGAGCAGTTCTTC.

The rearrangement links TRBV28 to TRBJ2-1, with unresolved D. Germline V gives CDR1 MDHEN, CDR2 SYDVKM. V gave up 6 bases and J gave up 0 bases, with 6 bases separating them. The CDR3 has 13 amino acids. The CDR3 DNA is TGTGCCAGCAGGAGAGGCTCCTACAATGAGCAGTTCTTC. This codes for CASRRGSYNEQFF.

The chain couples TRBV18 to TRBJ1-1; 10 positions agree with TRBD1. Germline assignment: CDR1 KGHSH and CDR2 LQKENI. The CDR3 has 13 amino acids. V shed 3 bases, J shed 8 bases, and the junction held 3 bases outside the gene matches. CDR3 bases: TGTGCCAGCTCACCGACAGGGGGCGCCGAAGCTTTCTTT. It yields the protein CASSPTGGAEAFF.

CDR3 sequence: CASSLGTGPYEQYF. The CDR3 DNA reads as TGTGCCAGCAGCTTGGGGACAGGACCCTACGAGCAGTACTTC. The V gene is TRBV5-8, the J gene TRBJ2-7; 7 positions agree with TRBD1. Germline assignment: CDR1 SGHTS and CDR2 YDEGEE. This CDR3 is built from 14 residues. With 0 bases clipped from V and 2 bases from J, the junction kept 2 bases outside the gene matches.

This chain links TRBV28 with TRBJ1-3; D is possibly TRBD1 (5 bases). The CDR3 spans 16 residues. V was shortened by 7 bases and J by 0 bases, with 16 bases between the two germline ends. Germline-derived CDR1 and CDR2 are MDHEN and SYDVKM. CDR3: CASKPGDSSSGNTIYF. In DNA form, the CDR3 reads TGTGCCAGCAAACCGGGGGATTCAAGCTCTGGAAACACCATATATTTT.

This CDR3 reads CASNTGTASGNTIYF. CDR3 bases: TGTGCCAGCAACACTGGGACAGCCTCTGGAAACACCATATATTTT. This chain uses TRBV9 with TRBJ1-3; 7 bases map to TRBD1. J lost 0 bases, V lost 6 bases, and 6 bases had no gene match. The CDR3 spans 15 residues. Germline V gene data show CDR1 as SGDLS and CDR2 as YYNGEE. Full variable domain (missing parts from reference TRBV9 and TRBJ1-3): DSGVTQTPKHLITATGQRVTLRCSPRSGDLSVYWYQQSLDQGLQFLIQYYNGEERAKGNILERFSAQQFPDLHSELNLSSLELGDSALYFCASNTGTASGNTIYFGEGSWLTVV.

The CDR3 here is CASSYPRKGVEQYF. In DNA form, the CDR3 reads TGTGCCAGCAGTTACCCACGGAAAGGGGTAGAGCAGTACTTC. V usage is TRBV6-2 or TRBV6-3 and J usage is TRBJ2-7; D may be TRBD1 (5 bases). Germline loops: CDR1 MNHEY, CDR2 SVGEGT. The ends were cut back, 2 bases at V and 7 bases at J, with 15 bases in the middle. The CDR3 loop spans 14 amino acids.

This sequence joins TRBV20-1 and TRBJ1-1, with D possibly TRBD1 on 5 matching bases. The CDR3 runs 14 residues. V lost 3 bases to trimming and J lost 7 bases, with 18 bases between them. Germline CDR1 DFQATT, CDR2 SNEGSKA (reference sequence). The CDR3 sequence: CSASGLRGTNEAFF. CDR3 coding DNA: TGCAGTGCTAGTGGGTTAAGGGGCACGAATGAAGCTTTCTTT.

This rearrangement joins TRBV5-4 to TRBJ1-1, with 8 bases aligning to TRBD1. The CDR3 spans 14 residues. Trimming at V came to 4 bases and at J to 3 bases, leaving 5 bases not matched to a gene. CDR1 is SGHNT and CDR2 is YYREEE in the germline V gene (reference sequence). Here the CDR3 DNA reads TGTGCCAGCAGCCCGGGACAGGTGGACACTGAAGCTTTCTTT. Protein: CASSPGQVDTEAFF.

The chain employs TRBV30 and TRBJ2-7, with TRBD1 matching over 8 bases. Germline V CDR1 and CDR2: GTSNPN, SVGIG (reference sequence). V lost 5 bases, J lost 1 base, and 7 bases stayed unmatched. The CDR3 spans 14 residues. CDR3 bases: TGTGCCTGGGCCCCTCGGACAGGGTCCTACGAGCAGTACTTC. Protein sequence: CAWAPRTGSYEQYF. Full variable domain (remainder filled in from reference TRBV30 and TRBJ2-7): SQTIHQWPATLVQPVGSPLSLECTVEGTSNPNLYWYRQAAGRGLQLLFYSVGIGQISSEVPQNLSASRPQDRQFILSSKKLLLSDSGFYLCAWAPRTGSYEQYFGPGTRLTVT.

The chain is built from TRBV9 and TRBJ2-1, with 15 positions matching TRBD2. The ends lost 0 bases at V and 2 bases at J; junction bases unmatched: 3. Looked up from germline, CDR1 is SGDLS and CDR2 is YYNGEE. There are 18 residues in the CDR3. The CDR3 DNA sequence: TGTGCCAGCAGCGTAGAGGGGACTAGCGGGGGGCCCTACAATGAGCAGTTCTTC. Encoded protein: CASSVEGTSGGPYNEQFF.

The rearrangement joins TRBV9 to TRBJ1-5; D perhaps matches TRBD1 (6 bases). The V gene lost 9 bases and the J gene lost 7 bases, with 17 bases spanning the gap. Germline values: CDR1 SGDLS, CDR2 YYNGEE. The CDR3 has 13 amino acids. The chain's CDR3 is CANTSGAGQPQHF. The CDR3 DNA is TGTGCCAACACTTCAGGGGCAGGGCAGCCCCAGCATTTT. Supplemented by reference TRBV9 and TRBJ1-5, the full variable domain reads DSGVTQTPKHLITATGQRVTLRCSPRSGDLSVYWYQQSLDQGLQFLIQYYNGEERAKGNILERFSAQQFPDLHSELNLSSLELGDSALYFCANTSGAGQPQHFGDGTRLSIL.

This clone was observed a handful of times. This rearrangement joins TRBV7-2 to TRBJ1-1; D call uncertain. Germline CDR1 and CDR2: SGHTA and FQGNSA. This CDR3 region has 15 residues. V was pared by 2 bases and J by 1 base, with 11 bases between. The CDR3 coding sequence is TGTGCCAGCAGCTTAACGAGGGATCCGAACACTGAAGCTTTCTTT. Encoded protein: CASSLTRDPNTEAFF.

This clone was picked up one time. The genes are TRBV12-3 or TRBV12-4 and TRBJ2-5, with a tentative D call TRBD1 (6 bases). The CDR3 sequence is 13 residues long. V shed 5 bases and J shed 4 bases, with 11 bases lying between them. This CDR3 reads CASSHRDTETQYF. The CDR3 coding sequence is TGTGCCAGCAGTCATCGGGACACAGAGACCCAGTACTTC.

In this sample, this clone turned up once. The V and J genes are TRBV18 and TRBJ2-1; TRBD2 matches at 12 bases. This CDR3 comprises 15 residues. Germline V lookup: CDR1 KGHSH, CDR2 LQKENI. V dropped 3 bases and J dropped 9; count of bases not matched to a gene: 6. CDR3 amino acids: CASSPTTSGRREQFF. The CDR3 DNA reads as TGTGCCAGCTCACCGACGACTAGCGGGAGACGTGAGCAGTTCTTC.

The J gene is TRBJ1-2, the V gene TRBV6-6, with 9 bases identical to TRBD1. There are 13 residues in the CDR3. Germline-derived CDR1 and CDR2 are MNHNY and SVGAGI (reference sequence). With 6 bases clipped from V and 4 bases from J, the junction kept 3 bases outside the gene matches. The CDR3, as DNA: TGTGCCAGCAGACAGGGGGCTGCCTATGGCTACACCTTC. It yields the protein CASRQGAAYGYTF.

The chain carries TRBV2 and TRBJ2-3; TRBD2 aligns across 9 bases. Germline lookup yields CDR1 SNHLY and CDR2 FYNNEI. Losses at the gene ends were 5 bases for V and 2 bases for J; bases not matched to a gene: 14. The CDR3 is 18 residues long. The DNA for the CDR3 is TGTGCCAGCAGTTTAGCGGGAGCCTCCCGATGGTCCACAGATACGCAGTATTTT. Translated: CASSLAGASRWSTDTQYF.

V and J are TRBV28 and TRBJ1-6; 8 bases are shared with TRBD1. The trim removed 8 bases at V and 6 bases at J, leaving 6 bases unmatched. Germline V lookup: CDR1 MDHEN, CDR2 SYDVKM. The CDR3 is 14 amino acids. The CDR3 region is CASGGQGSNSPLHF. CDR3 in DNA: TGTGCCAGCGGAGGACAGGGAAGTAATTCACCCCTCCACTTT.

The V gene is TRBV28, the J gene TRBJ1-5; the D gene is possibly TRBD1 (5 bases). The CDR3 is made up of 14 amino acids. CDR1 is MDHEN, CDR2 SYDVKM, per germline. The V end was cut by 9 bases, the J end by 3 bases, with 15 bases between. The CDR3 protein is CASRLGLDNQPQHF. CDR3 bases: TGTGCCAGTCGCTTGGGGCTAGACAATCAGCCCCAGCATTTT.

A single count supports this clone. The J gene is TRBJ2-7, the V gene TRBV5-1, with 7 bases that match TRBD1. The CDR3 runs to 15 residues. Germline V gene sequence: CDR1 SGHRS, CDR2 YFSETQ. Trimming took 4 bases from V and 2 from J; bases not matched to a gene: 9. Written as DNA, the CDR3 is TGCGCCAGCAGCGAGACAGGGATTCGCACCTACGAGCAGTACTTC. This codes for CASSETGIRTYEQYF.

The V call is TRBV2, the J call TRBJ2-5, with 12 bases fitting TRBD2. Germline V gene lookup returns CDR1 SNHLY and CDR2 FYNNEI. V lost 6 bases and J lost 7; bases outside the gene matches: 12. This CDR3 region has 16 residues. The CDR3 is CASSPGLAGGQGTQYF. CDR3 coding DNA: TGTGCCAGCAGCCCCGGGCTAGCGGGGGGGCAGGGGACCCAGTACTTC.

V gene TRBV2 combines with J gene TRBJ1-5, with 9 bases lining up with TRBD1. Germline CDR1 and CDR2: SNHLY and FYNNEI. The CDR3 runs to 15 residues. The V and J ends lost 6 bases and 5 bases, in that order; junction bases with no gene match: 8. Written as DNA, the CDR3 is TGTGCCAGCAGCCCAACAGGGGGCAAAGATCAGCCCCAGCATTTT. Protein product: CASSPTGGKDQPQHF.

This chain connects TRBV28 to TRBJ2-7; D is possibly TRBD2 (5 bases). CDR1 and CDR2 from the germline V gene are MDHEN and SYDVKM. The V end lost 5 bases, the J end lost 3 bases, and 14 bases lay between the germline ends. The CDR3 has 14 residues. DNA of the CDR3: TGTGCCAGCAGTATTAGTGGAGGCGGCTACGAGCAGTACTTC. Translated: CASSISGGGYEQYF.